The 3 T cell receptor beta chains below come from one sample, sequenced in a study of blood T cell repertoires in COVID-19. TCRdb keeps only in-frame clones here, not all; method: immunoSEQ multiplex PCR. The table lists around 63,000 clones, roughly 86% of them singletons. Input material: peripheral blood. All receptors come from a man aged 45-65 years with active COVID-19.

The gene calls are TRBV7-2 and TRBJ1-1; no definite D call. This CDR3 comprises 13 residues. From germline, CDR1 is SGHTA and CDR2 FQGNSA. V lost 5 bases to trimming and J lost 7 bases, with 14 bases between them. CDR3 DNA sequence: TGTGCCAGCAGCCTCCCCATAACTCATGAAGCTTTCTTT. This translates into CASSLPITHEAFF.

V is TRBV4-1 and J is TRBJ1-2; the D gene is possibly TRBD1 (6 bases). Germline CDR1 MGHRA, CDR2 YSYEKL. The CDR3 length is 14 residues. V lost 1 base and J lost 4, with 10 bases in between. The CDR3 protein is CASSQAVGGYGYTF. The CDR3 region has the DNA TGCGCCAGCAGCCAAGCGGTAGGGGGCTATGGCTACACCTTC.

The rearrangement links TRBV5-6 to TRBJ2-7, with 8 bases that match TRBD2. Losses at the gene ends were 1 base for V and 2 bases for J; bases not matched to a gene: 2. The germline gives CDR1 SGHDT, CDR2 YYEEEE. The CDR3 has 14 amino acids. DNA of the CDR3: TGTGCCAGCAGCTTGTTGGGACTAGCCTACGAGCAGTACTTC. It specifies CASSLLGLAYEQYF.